These T cell receptor beta chains were read from a single sample in a study of identical twins. TCRdb re-called the 5' RACE reads with MiXCR, one entry per CDR3 protein. The table lists around 650,000 distinct CDR3 sequences, roughly 6.6% of them singletons. These data were also reused for a study on yellow fever vaccine responses in identical twins.

Sequenced: PBMCs. These receptors all come from a woman aged 18-29 years in good health. Both conserved end residues are part of each CDR3. Each record gives: CDR3 protein, CDR3 DNA, D gene, clone size, J gene, V gene. D genes are given only for firm matches. Where a row states a size, it is once, few, many or the class of an expanded clone; other rows omit it.

CDR3 protein: CASSFFSGDLRAQYF; CDR3 DNA: TGTGCCAGCAGCTTTTTTTCAGGGGATCTAAGGGCCCAGTACTTC; D gene: .; clone size: .; J gene: TRBJ2-5; V gene: TRBV5-6
CDR3 protein: CASSEEGPSGTQYF; CDR3 DNA: TGTGCCAGCAGTGAAGAGGGGCCGTCGGGGACCCAGTACTTC; D gene: .; clone size: few; J gene: TRBJ2-5; V gene: TRBV2
CDR3 protein: CAPSPSGIGAGTQYF; CDR3 DNA: TGTGCCCCCTCCCCCAGCGGGATTGGAGCGGGTACGCAGTATTTT; D gene: TRBD2; clone size: many; J gene: TRBJ2-3; V gene: TRBV6-1
CDR3 protein: CASSLRTSGSSYEQYF; CDR3 DNA: TGTGCCAGCAGTTTACGGACTAGCGGGAGTTCCTACGAGCAGTACTTC; D gene: TRBD2; clone size: .; J gene: TRBJ2-7; V gene: TRBV12-3/TRBV12-4
CDR3 protein: CASGISGYQIYNEQFF; CDR3 DNA: TGTGCCAGCGGTATTAGCGGGTATCAAATCTACAATGAGCAGTTCTTC; D gene: TRBD2; clone size: .; J gene: TRBJ2-1; V gene: TRBV7-2
CDR3 protein: CASSDPAGGWTGELFF; CDR3 DNA: TGTGCCAGCTCCGACCCTGCGGGAGGGTGGACCGGGGAGCTGTTTTTT; D gene: TRBD2; clone size: few; J gene: TRBJ2-2; V gene: TRBV19
CDR3 protein: CASSQGAGAGGSDTQYF; CDR3 DNA: TGCGCCAGCAGCCAAGGTGCGGGGGCCGGGGGGTCAGATACGCAGTATTTT; D gene: .; clone size: .; J gene: TRBJ2-3; V gene: TRBV4-1
CDR3 protein: CASSPAGDSNQPQHF; CDR3 DNA: TGTGCCAGCAGTCCCGCAGGGGATAGCAATCAGCCCCAGCATTTT; D gene: .; clone size: many; J gene: TRBJ1-5; V gene: TRBV5-8
CDR3 protein: CASSFQGTSSTDTQYF; CDR3 DNA: TGTGCCAGCAGTTTTCAAGGGACTAGTAGCACAGATACGCAGTATTTT; D gene: TRBD2; clone size: many; J gene: TRBJ2-3; V gene: TRBV12-3/TRBV12-4
CDR3 protein: CASSVVGTSGNEQFF; CDR3 DNA: TGTGCCAGCAGCGTAGTGGGGACTAGCGGGAATGAGCAGTTCTTC; D gene: TRBD2; clone size: many; J gene: TRBJ2-1; V gene: TRBV9
CDR3 protein: CASTTEPSGANVLTF; CDR3 DNA: TGTGCCAGCACAACAGAACCCTCTGGGGCCAACGTCCTGACTTTC; D gene: .; clone size: .; J gene: TRBJ2-6; V gene: TRBV6-1
CDR3 protein: CASSQDRGVNEQFF; CDR3 DNA: TGCGCCAGCAGCCAGGACAGGGGAGTCAATGAGCAGTTCTTC; D gene: TRBD1; clone size: .; J gene: TRBJ2-1; V gene: TRBV4-1
CDR3 protein: CASSTQGANTEAFF; CDR3 DNA: TGTGCCAGCAGTACACAGGGGGCGAACACTGAAGCTTTCTTT; D gene: TRBD1; clone size: many; J gene: TRBJ1-1; V gene: TRBV6-1
CDR3 protein: CASQNSGANVLTF; CDR3 DNA: TGTGCCAGTCAGAACTCTGGGGCCAACGTCCTGACTTTC; D gene: .; clone size: many; J gene: TRBJ2-6; V gene: TRBV7-9